The entry below gives a single T cell receptor (beta chain) sequence along with its context. It has no known antigen specificity. No base quality values were provided; no much bigger clone lies one nucleotide off. This sample was taken from a study of shared clonotypes between healthy human individuals (TCRdb year 2020). Background for the entire study: The cohort comprised a couple of women and a few men aged 18 to 49 years. Per donor, three plates each were used for CD4 naive and CD4 memory, two for CD8 naive, and one for CD8 memory. To estimate repertoire size and how much clonotypes are shared between individuals, the study performed deep sequencing of blood TCR repertoires from a few healthy adults. To increase sequencing depth and limit assay-specific biases, TCR repertoire library preparation and sequencing were carried out by different laboratories using diverse techniques. Leukapheresis yielded between about 0.94 and 10 billion PBMCs per donor. Results and caveats for the whole study, not just this receptor: Rarefaction of sorted-subset datasets indicated incomplete sequencing despite the large sequencing depth. Only blood was sampled, and tissue TCR repertoires likely differ from those in blood. Around 5.4% of naive CD4, 3.5% of naive CD8, approximately 2% of memory CD4, and approximately 0.4% of memory CD8 clonotypes were shared across several donors. Pairwise subsampling led to the expectation that sequencing depth would affect the degree of clonotype sharing among donors. Naive subsets generally had larger estimated clonotype richness than memory subsets did. Because the study included a small number of donors, the genetic and exposure-history diversity represented was limited. Compared with non-shared clonotypes, clonotypes shared by all four sorted-subset donors had higher generation probabilities.

Healthy HIV-negative adults with no recently reported acute infections or vaccinations were included as donors. All donors were Caucasian adults living in Nashville, Tennessee, USA. CD4+ T cells were enriched by magnetic negative selection, after which naive cells were positively selected on CD45RA and the negative fraction was taken as the memory subset. After blood collection by leukapheresis, PBMCs were isolated using Ficoll-Histopaque density gradient centrifugation and then cryopreserved in the vapor phase of liquid nitrogen. Purity and quantity of every magnetically sorted T cell population were checked by analytical flow cytometry. Each sorted fraction had its genomic DNA isolated and then quantified by UV absorbance on a Nanodrop 2000c. From the cysteine through the phenylalanine, the CDR3 covers 12 amino acids. CDR3 DNA is the only sequence kept; it has 36 bases, read in frame from the first base. The germline V gene specifies SGHTA as CDR1 and FQGNSA as CDR2. V loses 5 bases, J loses 8 bases, and the germline ends lie 10 bases apart.

TCR CDR3 regions were amplified from genomic DNA by multiplex PCR using the deep immunoSEQ assay. Extracted genomic DNA from each cell subset was distributed evenly across all wells of several immunoSEQ 96-well plates, and each plate was treated as a replicate. Each replicate PCR for sorted subsets received 200 ng genomic DNA, equal to 28,000 or so T cell genomes. The purified libraries were quantified using a Qubit 3.0 fluorometer, sized with a Bioanalyzer 2100, and then quantified again using the KAPA Library Quantification kit. Every immunoSEQ 96-well plate was sequenced on a dedicated single-read 150-cycle Illumina NextSeq 550 flow cell. On the authors' methods: The immunoSEQ output contained only junctional sequences without quality scores, so filtering could not match that applied to full-length reads. Sequences were annotated with PyIR, a Python wrapper for IgBLAST v1.9, and V/J genes and CDR3 were assigned using IMGT germline references. Any read was removed if the V/J assignment was weak (E-value above 1e-6), the CDR3 was missing, or the read contained stop codons, out-of-frame junctions, or ambiguous translated residues. V3J clonotypes were defined by identical inferred V gene, J gene, and CDR3 amino acid sequence. The percentage overlap between two repertoires was calculated by dividing the number of shared unique clonotypes by the size of the smaller repertoire. Repertoire richness was assessed with RTK rarefaction, the Chao1 estimator, and Recon v2.1 estimates of unobserved clonotypes. Generation probabilities for all TCRbeta clonotypes obtained by the gDNA method from a handful of donors were computed using OLGA. The clones in this table, taken by TCRdb from immuneACCESS, are in-frame only. Not every clone is retained; where verified, under half of the shortfall comes from an unresolved V gene, and the cause of the rest is unknown. V and J calls and clone size come straight from that table; D and trimming were deduced from the DNA. The sample table records around 2,000,000 clones; 95% of these occur just once. The top ten clonotypes cover 0.1% to 0.15% of the sample.

Sample: naive CD4+ T cells sorted from blood. Taken with the paper, the label for cell subset or site translates to: CD45RA+ positively selected. The TCR sequence derives from a man between 18 and 35 years old in good health. The chain uses TRBV7-2 and TRBJ2-4, with TRBD2 as a weak D call on 6 bases. The CDR3: CASSHTGDIQYF. The sequence in DNA is TGTGCCAGCAGCCACACGGGGGACATTCAGTACTTC.